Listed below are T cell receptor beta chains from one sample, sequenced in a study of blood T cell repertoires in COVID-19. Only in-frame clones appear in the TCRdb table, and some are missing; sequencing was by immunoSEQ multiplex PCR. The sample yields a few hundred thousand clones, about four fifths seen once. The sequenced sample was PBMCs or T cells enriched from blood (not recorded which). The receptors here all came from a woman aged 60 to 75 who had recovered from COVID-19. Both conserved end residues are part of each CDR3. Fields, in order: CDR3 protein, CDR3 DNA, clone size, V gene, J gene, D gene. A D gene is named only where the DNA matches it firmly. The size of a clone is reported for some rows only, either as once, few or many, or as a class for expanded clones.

CDR3: CACASNRDGYGYTF
DNA: TGTGCCTGCGCAAGTAACAGGGACGGCTATGGCTACACCTTC
size: NA
V: TRBV30
J: TRBJ1-2
D: NA

CDR3: CASRGTEFEELFF
DNA: TGTGCCAGCAGAGGGACAGAATTTGAGGAGCTGTTTTTT
size: NA
V: TRBV27
J: TRBJ2-2
D: TRBD1

CDR3: CASSLGGSKEKLFF
DNA: TGCGCCAGCAGCTTAGGGGGAAGCAAAGAAAAACTGTTTTTT
size: NA
V: TRBV5-1
J: TRBJ1-4
D: NA

CDR3: CASSQVSAGNNYGYTF
DNA: TGTGCCAGCAGCCAAGTGTCGGCAGGAAATAACTATGGCTACACCTTC
size: NA
V: TRBV4-2
J: TRBJ1-2
D: NA

CDR3: CASSERGSEQYF
DNA: TGTGCCAGCAGTGAACGTGGGAGCGAGCAGTACTTC
size: NA
V: TRBV3-1/TRBV3-2
J: TRBJ2-7
D: NA

CDR3: CAISESRRQGSTDTQYF
DNA: TGTGCCATCAGTGAGTCTCGAAGACAGGGGAGCACAGATACGCAGTATTTT
size: NA
V: TRBV10-3
J: TRBJ2-3
D: TRBD1

CDR3: CTSSQVRRQPGNTIYF
DNA: TGCACCAGCAGCCAAGTCAGGCGACAACCTGGAAACACCATATATTTT
size: NA
V: TRBV1
J: TRBJ1-3
D: NA

CDR3: CASFPRRNTEAFF
DNA: TGTGCCAGCTTCCCCCGGAGGAACACTGAAGCTTTCTTT
size: NA
V: TRBV27
J: TRBJ1-1
D: NA

CDR3: CASSYGGNEAFF
DNA: TGTGCCAGCAGTTACGGGGGGAATGAAGCTTTCTTT
size: NA
V: TRBV6-2/TRBV6-3
J: TRBJ1-1
D: NA

CDR3: CASSRGSNQPQHF
DNA: TGTGCCAGCAGTAGGGGTAGCAATCAGCCCCAGCATTTT
size: NA
V: TRBV27
J: TRBJ1-5
D: NA

CDR3: CATSTKSQIADTQYF
DNA: TGTGCCACCAGCACCAAATCGCAGATCGCAGATACGCAGTATTTT
size: NA
V: TRBV15
J: TRBJ2-3
D: NA

CDR3: CASSPGSSGANVLTF
DNA: TGTGCCAGCAGCCCAGGAAGCTCTGGGGCCAACGTCCTGACTTTC
size: NA
V: TRBV5-4
J: TRBJ2-6
D: NA

CDR3: CASNPLAGVVGELFF
DNA: TGTGCCAGCAATCCACTAGCGGGGGTTGTGGGGGAGCTGTTTTTT
size: NA
V: TRBV6-5
J: TRBJ2-2
D: TRBD2

CDR3: CAITISLAGGPAVF
DNA: TGTGCCATCACGATTAGCCTAGCGGGAGGGCCGGCGGTCTTC
size: NA
V: TRBV28
J: TRBJ2-1
D: TRBD2

CDR3: CASSLVGQLNEKLFF
DNA: TGTGCCAGCAGCTTAGTGGGACAGTTGAATGAAAAACTGTTTTTT
size: NA
V: TRBV7-2
J: TRBJ1-4
D: TRBD1

CDR3: CSVREDLNTEAFF
DNA: TGCAGCGTTAGGGAGGATTTGAACACTGAAGCTTTCTTT
size: NA
V: TRBV29-1
J: TRBJ1-1
D: NA

CDR3: CATSDSGQGPYNEQFF
DNA: TGTGCCACCAGTGATTCAGGACAGGGACCGTACAATGAGCAGTTCTTC
size: NA
V: TRBV24-1
J: TRBJ2-1
D: TRBD1

CDR3: CASSRTSKNYEQYF
DNA: TGTGCCAGCAGCCGGACATCGAAAAACTACGAGCAGTACTTC
size: NA
V: TRBV7-8
J: TRBJ2-7
D: NA

CDR3: CASSPASLPYNEQFF
DNA: TGTGCCAGTTCTCCCGCTAGCCTACCCTACAATGAGCAGTTCTTC
size: NA
V: TRBV25-1
J: TRBJ2-1
D: NA

CDR3: CASSIAFTGGFNQPQHF
DNA: TGTGCCAGTAGTATAGCGTTTACAGGGGGTTTCAATCAGCCCCAGCATTTT
size: few
V: TRBV19
J: TRBJ1-5
D: TRBD1

CDR3: CASSYSRSTGELFF
DNA: TGTGCCAGCAGTTACTCACGGAGCACCGGGGAGCTGTTTTTT
size: NA
V: TRBV6-2/TRBV6-3
J: TRBJ2-2
D: NA

CDR3: CASSPAPTGIGPQHF
DNA: TGTGCCAGTAGCCCAGCCCCGACAGGCATAGGGCCCCAGCATTTT
size: few
V: TRBV19
J: TRBJ1-5
D: NA

CDR3: CASSLALGRGYTF
DNA: TGTGCCAGCAGCTTAGCGCTGGGGCGCGGCTACACCTTC
size: NA
V: TRBV7-6
J: TRBJ1-2
D: NA

CDR3: CASSQAGRLGGYTF
DNA: TGTGCCAGCAGCCAGGCGGGCCGGTTAGGAGGCTACACCTTC
size: NA
V: TRBV14
J: TRBJ1-2
D: NA

CDR3: CASSARRDVYTF
DNA: TGTGCCAGCAGCGCACGGAGGGACGTCTACACCTTC
size: once
V: TRBV12-3/TRBV12-4
J: TRBJ1-2
D: NA

CDR3: CASSPEVSGNTIYF
DNA: TGCGCCAGCAGCCCCGAGGTTTCTGGAAACACCATATATTTT
size: NA
V: TRBV5-1
J: TRBJ1-3
D: NA

CDR3: CASSESGQGTTPLHF
DNA: TGTGCCAGCAGTGAGTCGGGACAGGGTACTACACCCCTCCACTTT
size: NA
V: TRBV6-1
J: TRBJ1-6
D: TRBD1

CDR3: CASRDRYPNYGYTF
DNA: TGTGCCAGCCGGGACAGATATCCTAACTATGGCTACACCTTC
size: NA
V: TRBV6-5
J: TRBJ1-2
D: TRBD1

CDR3: CASSLGAPLSTDTQYF
DNA: TGTGCCAGCAGCTTAGGAGCGCCGCTTTCCACAGATACGCAGTATTTT
size: once
V: TRBV11-1
J: TRBJ2-3
D: NA

CDR3: CASSPGPGGTEAFF
DNA: TGTGCCAGCTCACCAGGGCCAGGGGGAACTGAAGCTTTCTTT
size: NA
V: TRBV18
J: TRBJ1-1
D: TRBD1

CDR3: CASGLREETQYF
DNA: TGTGCTAGTGGTTTGCGTGAAGAGACCCAGTACTTC
size: NA
V: TRBV12-5
J: TRBJ2-5
D: NA

CDR3: CSVDRGDEKLFF
DNA: TGCAGCGTTGACAGGGGGGACGAAAAACTGTTTTTT
size: NA
V: TRBV29-1
J: TRBJ1-4
D: TRBD1

CDR3: CASSPRQGYNNEQFF
DNA: TGTGCCAGCAGTCCGAGACAGGGGTATAACAATGAGCAGTTCTTC
size: NA
V: TRBV7-6
J: TRBJ2-1
D: TRBD1

CDR3: CASSLAPLAGGSTDTQYF
DNA: TGCGCCAGCAGCTTGGCCCCGCTGGCGGGGGGGAGCACAGATACGCAGTATTTT
size: NA
V: TRBV5-1
J: TRBJ2-3
D: TRBD2

CDR3: CARSWTANEKLFF
DNA: TGTGCCAGAAGCTGGACAGCCAATGAAAAACTGTTTTTT
size: NA
V: TRBV5-3
J: TRBJ1-4
D: NA

CDR3: CAWSVSSLNTEAFF
DNA: TGTGCCTGGAGTGTTAGCAGTTTGAACACTGAAGCTTTCTTT
size: NA
V: TRBV30
J: TRBJ1-1
D: NA

CDR3: CASSWQGAAGETQYF
DNA: TGCGCCAGCAGCTGGCAGGGGGCTGCTGGAGAGACCCAGTACTTC
size: once
V: TRBV5-1
J: TRBJ2-5
D: TRBD1

CDR3: CASRRPGDRTGYTF
DNA: TGTGCCAGTAGGAGACCAGGGGACAGAACTGGCTACACCTTC
size: NA
V: TRBV19
J: TRBJ1-2
D: TRBD1

CDR3: CASRQPTGYNEQFF
DNA: TGTGCCAGCAGACAACCGACAGGGTACAATGAGCAGTTCTTC
size: NA
V: TRBV7-9
J: TRBJ2-1
D: TRBD1

CDR3: CASSLALTGDGNEQFF
DNA: TGCGCCAGCAGCTTGGCCTTAACGGGAGATGGCAATGAGCAGTTCTTC
size: NA
V: TRBV5-1
J: TRBJ2-1
D: NA

CDR3: CASGSRFTDTQYF
DNA: TGTGCTAGTGGTTCGCGCTTCACAGATACGCAGTATTTT
size: NA
V: TRBV12-5
J: TRBJ2-3
D: NA

CDR3: CASRDFGYEQYF
DNA: TGTGCCAGCAGGGACTTCGGATACGAGCAGTACTTC
size: NA
V: TRBV27
J: TRBJ2-7
D: NA

CDR3: CASSNGGGRTEAFF
DNA: TGTGCCAGCAGCAACGGAGGAGGTCGGACTGAAGCTTTCTTT
size: few
V: TRBV6-5
J: TRBJ1-1
D: NA